Described below is a single T cell receptor (beta chain) sequence and its context. No cognate antigen has been identified for it. No much larger clone exists at a distance of one base, and base qualities are not known. The source of the sample is a study of blood T cell repertoires in COVID-19 (TCRdb year 2020). With regard to the full study: Collaborator samples came from the United States, Italy and Spain and covered acute and convalescent phases of COVID-19. The material from the prospective study consisted of cDNA or gDNA derived from T cells, B-cell-depleted T cells, or PBMCs. Subjects who had been exposed to COVID-19, were actively infected with it, or had recovered from it provided the deeply sampled blood TCRbeta repertoires that made up the dataset. A freely available public database, intended as a resource for researchers studying the immune response to SARS-CoV-2, is where the repertoires were released. Samples came from the ongoing ImmuneRACE study (first 160 participants) plus 1,254 subjects from 6 global collaborators. Nearly every sample came with metadata listing a de-identified subject ID, COVID-19 status, age in years and sex. Where HLA class I and class II types were available, the types were taken from metadata supplied by the sample provider, not from assay-based typing. What the research found in general, with its limitations: The quantity of clinical and demographic metadata differed by source and by participant and was supplied without curation.

The CDR3 measures 18 amino acids from cysteine to phenylalanine. This entry keeps only the CDR3 DNA: 54 bases, framed from base 1. Here V drops 0 bases and J drops 8 bases, and the junction holds 10 bases not matched to any gene. Sequences SQVTM (CDR1) and ANQGSEA (CDR2) are obtained from the germline V gene. The collaborating institutions used their own protocols to collect whole blood in K2EDTA tubes. For TCRbeta analysis, collaborators shipped samples in one of three forms: frozen whole blood, isolated PBMCs, or DNA extracted from either of those sample types. TCRbeta CDR3 regions were amplified from genomic DNA by means of the immunoSEQ Assay, a bias-controlled multiplex PCR. The authors' pipeline ran thus. Within the assay, amplification of reference gene primers was used to estimate how many nucleated cells each sample contained. Sequence reads were collapsed and filtered to measure the absolute abundance of every unique TCRbeta CDR3 rearrangement. For each sample, productive Simpson clonality was calculated by taking the square root of Simpson's diversity index across productive rearrangements. In its TCRdb copy, this immuneACCESS table keeps in-frame sequences only and misses some clones. Where compared with another copy, unresolved V genes explain less than half of these, and the others have no known cause. V and J calls and clone size follow that table, whereas D and trimming were derived from the DNA. The sample contains about 83,000 clones, about 86% of them found a single time. The ten largest clones represent 20% to 25% of the sample.

The chain uses TRBV29-1 and TRBJ2-1; TRBD2 agrees with 16 junctional bases. The sample taken for sequencing was peripheral blood. The receptor comes from a woman older than 75 in a cohort sampled during active or convalescent COVID-19. CDR3 loop: CSVEDLLGLAGGLYEQFF. The bases are TGCAGCGTTGAAGACCTTTTGGGACTAGCGGGAGGGCTGTATGAGCAGTTCTTC.